The TCR beta chain described here comes from a study of CD8 T cells in Susac syndrome. Study-level results: That the number of individuals in its TCR sequencing and HLA analysis was relatively small was acknowledged by the study.

cDNA came from approximately 0.5 to 1 ug RNA primed by random hexamers. One entry per CDR3 protein results from TCRdb running MiXCR on the immunoSEQ multiplex PCR reads. The table records some 150,000 distinct CDR3 sequences, roughly 96% of them present only once. In regard to this clonotype: Its antigen is unknown.

This CDR3 region has 15 residues. V was cut by 1 base and J by 1 base, with 8 bases left in between. The germline V gene encodes CDR1 MNHEY and CDR2 SVGAGI. The study sequenced TCR beta in blood CD8+ and CD4+ T cells. The chain combines TRBV6-5 with TRBJ1-5; a possible D gene is TRBD1 (5 bases). The receptor comes from a human donor with multiple sclerosis. The sequenced sample was CD8+ T cells from PBMCs. This chain's CDR3 is CASSYLAGSNQPQHF. Written as DNA, the CDR3 is TGTGCCAGCAGTTACTTGGCAGGGAGCAATCAGCCCCAGCATTTT.